The 10 T cell receptor beta chains below come from one sample, sequenced in a study of CD8 T cells in Susac syndrome. An amount of RNA that ranged from roughly 0.5 to 1 ug was reverse transcribed with random hexamers. MiXCR was run by TCRdb on the immunoSEQ multiplex PCR reads, yielding one entry per CDR3 protein. This table holds approximately 140,000 distinct CDR3 sequences, 80% to 85% found once. Sequenced: CD8+ T cells from PBMCs. The receptors originated from a human donor with multiple sclerosis.

This rearrangement joins TRBV27 to TRBJ2-3; D not certain. CDR1 MNHEY and CDR2 SMNVEV come from the germline V gene (reference sequence). V shed 4 bases and J shed 7 bases, with 18 bases lying between them. This CDR3 comprises 15 residues. The CDR3 reads CASSSELYGRNTQYF. For the CDR3, the DNA is TGTGCCAGCAGTTCGGAACTATATGGAAGGAATACGCAGTATTTT.

The chain is built from TRBV5-1 and TRBJ2-2; 13 bases fit TRBD2. The CDR3 length is 18 residues. Germline V gene data show CDR1 as SGHRS and CDR2 as YFSETQ. Trimming at V came to 0 bases and at J to 3 bases, leaving 5 bases not matched to a gene. CDR3 region: CASSLGLAGGIDTGELFF. The CDR3 region has the DNA TGCGCCAGCAGCTTGGGACTAGCGGGAGGTATCGACACCGGGGAGCTGTTTTTT.

This chain uses TRBV4-3 with TRBJ2-1, with 7 nucleotides matching TRBD2. J gave up 3 bases and V 1 base, and 12 bases lay outside the gene matches. Per the germline V gene, CDR1 is LGHNA and CDR2 is YSLEER. This CDR3 comprises 18 residues. Written as DNA, the CDR3 is TGCGCCAGCAGCCAAGTTGCGGGAGCGCGTGGACTCTACAATGAGCAGTTCTTC. This translates into CASSQVAGARGLYNEQFF.

This clonotype showed up many times. This chain links TRBV19 with TRBJ1-5, with D perhaps TRBD1 (5 bases). The length of the CDR3 is 16 residues. The germline gives CDR1 LNHDA, CDR2 SQIVND (reference sequence). V gave up 2 bases and J gave up 6 bases, with 17 bases separating them. CDR3 sequence: CASSIYVAGLIQPQHF. The CDR3 DNA reads as TGTGCCAGTAGTATATATGTGGCAGGGCTGATTCAGCCCCAGCATTTT.

The chain joins TRBV2 to TRBJ2-7, with 7 bases aligning to TRBD1. Germline V gene lookup returns CDR1 SNHLY and CDR2 FYNNEI. V gave up 6 bases and J gave up 1 base; unmatched junction bases: 3. The CDR3 spans 13 residues. In DNA form, the CDR3 reads TGTGCCAGCAGCCAACAGGGGTCCTACGAGCAGTACGTC. It codes for CASSQQGSYEQYV.

This clonotype has only a few counts. This rearrangement joins TRBV7-6 to TRBJ2-7, with D uncertain. The V and J ends lost 4 bases and 6 bases respectively, with 19 bases between them. The CDR3 contains 15 residues. The germline V gene encodes CDR1 SGHVS and CDR2 FNYEAQ. CDR3 nucleotides: TGTGCCAGCAGCTCTTCCGGCTATGAGGTGGGCGAGCAGTACTTC. Translated: CASSSSGYEVGEQYF.

The chain links TRBV27 to TRBJ2-1; D unresolved. The CDR3 sequence is 16 residues long. From germline, CDR1 is MNHEY and CDR2 SMNVEV (reference sequence). Trimming removed 5 bases from V and 0 bases from J, with 14 bases in between. The CDR3 region is CASSVRQVSSYNEQFF. The CDR3 bases are TGTGCCAGCAGTGTGCGCCAGGTTAGCTCCTACAATGAGCAGTTCTTC.

The CDR3 bases are TGCGCCAGCAGCCTAATGCCGGGCGCGAACACTGAAGCTTTCTTT. It codes for CASSLMPGANTEAFF. This chain connects TRBV4-1 to TRBJ1-1; D remains unclear. The germline gives CDR1 MGHRA, CDR2 YSYEKL. Trimming left V 4 bases short and J 1 base short, with 13 bases between. The CDR3 has 15 residues.

CDR3 sequence (DNA): TGTGCCAGCAGCGGGACTAGCGGACCGAACAATGAGCAGTTCTTC. Translated: CASSGTSGPNNEQFF. The chain is built from TRBV12-3 or TRBV12-4 and TRBJ2-1; 11 bases fit TRBD2. V shed 6 bases, J shed 5 bases, and the junction held 6 bases outside the gene matches. The CDR3 is made up of 15 amino acids.

The V gene is TRBV7-8, the J gene TRBJ2-3; the match to TRBD2 covers 11 bases. Germline V gene lookup returns CDR1 SGHVS and CDR2 FQNEAQ. The J segment lost 4 bases and the V segment lost 5 bases, leaving 17 bases of the junction unmatched. This CDR3 spans 19 amino acids. The CDR3 loop is CASSHSIAGGPGLPDTQYF. The CDR3, as DNA: TGTGCCAGCAGCCATTCGATAGCGGGAGGGCCGGGGTTGCCAGATACGCAGTATTTT.